The 6 T cell receptor beta chains presented below share a single source sample, sequenced in a study of T cells in women clearing cervical HPV infection. This table comes from immunoSEQ multiplex PCR, and its TCRdb copy is limited to in-frame clones, with some not included. The sample features 25,000 to 35,000 clones, with 4.2% in its top ten. The sample was blood buffy coat. These receptors were taken from a woman aged 18-69 years with a cervical HPV16 infection that either progressed to CIN3+ or cleared (not recorded which).

For this clone: From the germline J gene comes the end of the CDR3, since the read stops 3 residues before it. This chain links TRBV6-1 with TRBJ2-3; TRBD1 matches 10 bases. Germline values: CDR1 MNHNS, CDR2 SASEGT. The CDR3 extends over 16 amino acids. Germline trimming cut 1 base from V and 6 bases from J; bases unmatched to any gene: 7. This CDR3 is CASSEGVGTGADTQYF. The covered CDR3 bases are TGTGCCAGCAGTGAAGGTGTGGGGACAGGGGCGGATACG.

This clone is deemed medium-sized (0.01 to 0.1%) by its frequency. The read gets to within 3 residues of the CDR3 end, and the germline J gene fills in the rest. The V and J genes are TRBV28 and TRBJ1-1; a weak D match, TRBD1 (5 bases). The V gene lost 7 bases and the J gene lost 4 bases, with 19 bases spanning the gap. The CDR3 sequence is 15 residues long. Germline assignment: CDR1 MDHEN and CDR2 SYDVKM. The covered CDR3 bases are TGTGCCAGCAAATTGATAGGGGTCGAGGGCACTGAA. Translating gives CASKLIGVEGTE. The CDR3 in its entirety is CASKLIGVEGTEAFF.

On this clone itself: The read halts 3 residues ahead of the CDR3 end, with the missing end drawn from the germline J gene. The rearrangement links TRBV11-3 to TRBJ2-1; 9 bases align to TRBD1. Germline loops: CDR1 SGHNT, CDR2 YENEEA. With 1 base clipped from V and 8 bases from J, the junction kept 3 bases outside the gene matches. This CDR3 is built from 14 residues. Incomplete CDR3 DNA: TGTGCCAGCAGCTTAGTGACAGGGGGGGATGAG. Its protein is CASSLVTGGDE. The complete CDR3 sequence is CASSLVTGGDEQFF.

In regard to this clone: The read ends 3 residues shy of where the CDR3 ends; the end is completed using the germline J gene. This chain joins TRBV19 and TRBJ2-7; D remains unclear. Trimming took off 6 bases at V and 0 bases at J, with 12 bases between the two ends. The CDR3 extends over 14 amino acids. Germline-derived CDR1 and CDR2 are LNHDA and SQIVND (reference sequence). CDR3 in amino acids: CASRDTALSYEQYF. The part of the CDR3 DNA that was read is TGTGCCAGTAGAGACACAGCCCTCTCCTACGAG. The complete variable domain, with remaining parts taken from reference TRBV19 and TRBJ2-7, reads DGGITQSPKYLFRKEGQNVTLSCEQNLNHDAMYWYRQDPGQGLRLIYYSQIVNDFQKGDIAEGYSVSREKKESFPLTVTSAQKNPTAFYLCASRDTALSYEQYFGPGTRLTVT.

As to this clone: The CDR3 end is not reached by the read, which stops 3 residues before it; the germline J gene fills it in. This rearrangement joins TRBV30 to TRBJ1-1, with D possibly being TRBD1 (5 bases). This CDR3 is 13 amino acids long. V lost 0 bases and J 3 bases, leaving 8 bases between the germline ends. Per germline, CDR1 GTSNPN and CDR2 SVGIG (reference sequence). Partial CDR3 DNA: TGTGCCTGGAGTGTACGAGGGGACACTGAA. Protein sequence: CAWSVRGDTE. The CDR3 reads in full as CAWSVRGDTEAFF. Full variable domain (rest looked up from reference TRBV30 and TRBJ1-1): SQTIHQWPATLVQPVGSPLSLECTVEGTSNPNLYWYRQAAGRGLQLLFYSVGIGQISSEVPQNLSASRPQDRQFILSSKKLLLSDSGFYLCAWSVRGDTEAFFGQGTRLTVV.

Turning to this clone: Sequencing ends 3 residues short of the CDR3 end; the germline J gene provides the rest. The V and J genes are TRBV12-3 or TRBV12-4 and TRBJ2-7; D is unclear. The CDR3 extends over 14 amino acids. The V end lost 3 bases, the J end lost 0 bases, and 9 bases lay between the germline ends. The sequenced CDR3 bases are TGTGCCAGCAGTTTGTTATCCTTCTCCTACGAG. Its translation: CASSLLSFSYE. The whole CDR3 is CASSLLSFSYEQYF.